These 5 T cell receptor beta chains were sequenced from one sample in a study of blood T cell repertoires in COVID-19. Assay used: immunoSEQ multiplex PCR; TCRdb lists only in-frame clones, some missing. This sample has roughly 250,000 clones, with approximately 83% found just once. The sample consisted of peripheral blood. The receptors were sampled from a person between 65 and 79 years old with COVID-19, enrolled during active disease.

This clone occurred once. V and J are TRBV11-1 and TRBJ2-7; TRBD2 aligns across 11 bases. The CDR3 extends over 16 amino acids. CDR1 SGHAT and CDR2 FQDESV come from the germline V gene (reference sequence). V lost 4 bases and J lost 0; bases outside the gene matches: 5. In nucleotides, the CDR3 is TGTGCCAGCAGCTCCCCCGGGACTAGCGGCTCCTACGAGCAGTACTTC. Amino acid sequence: CASSSPGTSGSYEQYF.

The chain combines TRBV7-9 with TRBJ1-4; 8 bases are shared with TRBD1. This CDR3 contains 14 residues. The V gene end was trimmed by 5 bases and the J gene end by 7 bases; junction bases not matched to a gene: 6. Per the germline V gene, CDR1 is SEHNR and CDR2 is FQNEAQ (reference sequence). Written as DNA, the CDR3 is TGTGCCAGCAGCAAATCAGGGGGCGGTGAAAAACTGTTTTTT. Protein sequence: CASSKSGGGEKLFF.

J is TRBJ2-7 and V is TRBV7-9; 11 bases line up with TRBD2. The germline gives CDR1 SEHNR, CDR2 FQNEAQ (reference sequence). V dropped 4 bases and J dropped 3; count of bases not matched to a gene: 8. CDR3 size: 16 residues. The CDR3 spells CASSSRITSGSYEQYF. Here the CDR3 DNA reads TGTGCCAGCAGCTCGAGAATTACTAGCGGGAGCTACGAGCAGTACTTC.

The chain links TRBV19 to TRBJ2-4, with 7 bases that match TRBD2. Germline CDR1 LNHDA, CDR2 SQIVND (reference sequence). This CDR3 has 13 amino acids. The ends lost 4 bases at V and 8 bases at J; junction bases unmatched: 5. The CDR3 DNA follows: TGTGCCAGTAGTAGCGGGAGAGGGTACATTCAGTACTTC. Amino acids: CASSSGRGYIQYF.

The rearrangement links TRBV19 to TRBJ1-6; 8 bases align to TRBD1. Trimming at V came to 2 bases and at J to 13 bases, leaving 10 bases not matched to a gene. CDR3 length equals 15 residues. Germline V gene data show CDR1 as LNHDA and CDR2 as SQIVND (reference sequence). CDR3 loop: CASSILDRVRGPLHF. The CDR3 bases are TGTGCCAGTAGTATACTGGACAGGGTCAGGGGGCCCCTCCACTTT.